This TCR beta chain was retrieved from a study of shared T cell receptors in the human thymus. The CDR3 is 18 amino acids. Germline assignment: CDR1 LGHNA and CDR2 YSLEER. With 0 bases clipped from V and 4 bases from J, the junction kept 7 bases outside the gene matches. Clones were read by immunoSEQ multiplex PCR, and TCRdb kept only the in-frame ones, dropping some. The sample contains 720,000 or so clones, approximately 85% of which appear only once. The data were also submitted as part of a second study, on human thymus T cells.

Sequences were obtained from thymocytes. This TCR was sampled from a girl under two years old with a congenital heart defect. The chain has TRBV4-3 and TRBJ2-2; TRBD2 agrees at 11 bases. This chain's CDR3 is CASSQDFPLAGGTGELFF. The CDR3 coding sequence is TGCGCCAGCAGCCAAGATTTCCCTCTAGCGGGGGGCACCGGGGAGCTGTTTTTT.